What follows are 30 T cell receptor beta chains derived from one specimen sequenced in a study of blood T cell repertoires in COVID-19. The repertoire was sequenced with immunoSEQ multiplex PCR; TCRdb's copy has only in-frame clones and lacks some. Of some 160,000 clones in the sample, about four fifths were seen once. Sequencing was done on a sample of peripheral blood. Receptors originate from an elderly woman with acute or convalescent COVID-19.

The chain employs TRBV18 and TRBJ1-1; 7 bases fit TRBD1. The CDR3 has 15 residues. Per the germline V gene, CDR1 is KGHSH and CDR2 is LQKENI. V shed 3 bases, J shed 1 base, and the junction held 5 bases outside the gene matches. The CDR3 sequence is CASSPQGVRNTEAFF. The CDR3 DNA reads TGTGCCAGCTCACCCCAGGGGGTAAGGAACACTGAAGCTTTCTTT.

This chain uses TRBV19 with TRBJ1-2; 7 bases are a match to TRBD1. Germline V CDR1 and CDR2: LNHDA, SQIVND (reference sequence). The CDR3 sequence is 13 residues long. With V trimmed by 4 bases and J by 4 bases, 3 bases remained unmatched. DNA of the CDR3: TGTGCCAGTAGTACAACAGGGGTCTATGGCTACACCTTC. Translated, it gives CASSTTGVYGYTF.

The chain uses TRBV5-1 and TRBJ2-1, with D possibly TRBD2 on 6 matching bases. This CDR3 has 16 residues. The germline gives CDR1 SGHRS, CDR2 YFSETQ. V shed 0 bases and J shed 6 bases, with 16 bases lying between them. The DNA of the CDR3 is TGCGCCAGCAGCTTGGGGTGGGGAGGATACACCAATGAGCAGTTCTTC. This gives the protein CASSLGWGGYTNEQFF.

J is TRBJ1-2 and V is TRBV4-2; tentatively, D is TRBD1 (5 bases). Per germline, CDR1 LGHNA and CDR2 YNFKEQ. The CDR3 consists of 16 residues. Trimming removed 0 bases at V and 0 bases at J, with 11 bases between. The chain's CDR3 is CASSQDLLDTNYGYTF. The CDR3, as DNA: TGTGCCAGCAGCCAAGACCTACTGGACACTAACTATGGCTACACCTTC.

The chain employs TRBV5-4 and TRBJ2-7, with a possible D match to TRBD1 (6 bases). V lost 4 bases and J 3 bases, leaving 11 bases between the germline ends. This CDR3 has 13 amino acids. Germline V gene data show CDR1 as SGHNT and CDR2 as YYREEE (reference sequence). The DNA for the CDR3 is TGTGCCAGCAGCCGGGACACCAACTACGAGCAGTACTTC. Translated, it gives CASSRDTNYEQYF.

The chain carries TRBV29-1 and TRBJ2-3; TRBD2 might be the D (6 bases). Trimming shortened V by 4 bases and J by 6 bases, and 14 bases separated the two germline ends. Germline CDR1 is SQVTM and CDR2 is ANQGSEA. The CDR3 is 13 residues long. The DNA for the CDR3 is TGCAGCGTTGCTCGCGGGGTTGGGGATACGCAGTATTTT. It is translated as CSVARGVGDTQYF.

The gene calls are TRBV6-6 and TRBJ1-1; D may be TRBD1 (6 bases). Germline-derived CDR1 and CDR2 are MNHNY and SVGAGI (reference sequence). The CDR3 is 15 amino acids. V was pared by 5 bases and J by 4 bases, with 17 bases between. CDR3: CASSPYQGRATEAFF. The CDR3 nucleotides read TGTGCCAGCAGTCCATACCAGGGGCGGGCCACTGAAGCTTTCTTT.

The CDR3 coding sequence is TGTGCCTGGAGTGTATTTTCCGGGACAGGGTTCTCTGGAAACACCATATATTTT. Its translation: CAWSVFSGTGFSGNTIYF. The chain recombines TRBV30 with TRBJ1-3, with TRBD1 matching over 9 bases. Germline lookup yields CDR1 GTSNPN and CDR2 SVGIG (reference sequence). Losses at the gene ends were 0 bases for V and 0 bases for J; bases not matched to a gene: 9. The CDR3 consists of 18 residues.

With respect to this clone: Other nucleotide sequences from this sample produce the same CDR3. The gene calls are TRBV28 and TRBJ2-3, with 11 bases aligning to TRBD2. The CDR3 has 16 residues. Per germline, CDR1 MDHEN and CDR2 SYDVKM. The J segment lost 6 bases and the V segment lost 4 bases, leaving 9 bases of the junction unmatched. The CDR3 DNA reads as TGTGCCAGCAGTTCAGCCTCGACTAGCGGGATGGATACGCAGTATTTT. Protein: CASSSASTSGMDTQYF.

The chain combines TRBV18 with TRBJ2-6; the match to TRBD1 covers 8 bases. Trimming took 3 bases from V and 0 from J; bases not matched to a gene: 19. The CDR3 contains 22 residues. CDR1 and CDR2 from the germline V gene are KGHSH and LQKENI. The CDR3 protein is CASSPAWTGLGVRASGANVLTF. The CDR3 DNA follows: TGTGCCAGCTCACCGGCCTGGACAGGGTTAGGTGTGAGGGCCTCTGGGGCCAACGTCCTGACTTTC.

This chain connects TRBV5-4 to TRBJ2-2, with 10 bases aligning to TRBD1. CDR3 length: 16 amino acids. V was clipped by 4 bases and J by 4 bases; unmatched bases: 7. CDR1 is SGHNT, CDR2 YYREEE, per germline (reference sequence). CDR3 amino acids: CASSKTGGVFTGELFF. CDR3 nucleotides: TGTGCCAGCAGCAAGACAGGGGGCGTTTTCACCGGGGAGCTGTTTTTT.

The rearrangement uses TRBV18 and TRBJ2-1; D uncertain. The germline V gene has CDR1 KGHSH and CDR2 LQKENI. CDR3 length equals 15 residues. V shed 3 bases and J shed 8 bases, with 17 bases lying between them. The chain's CDR3 is CASSPGYSEMDEQFF. CDR3 DNA sequence: TGTGCCAGCTCACCTGGCTACAGTGAAATGGATGAGCAGTTCTTC.

The CDR3 DNA is TGCGCCAGCAGTCTCCAGGGGCGCCATGAAAAACTGTTTTTT. Protein: CASSLQGRHEKLFF. The J gene is TRBJ1-4, the V gene TRBV5-1, with D possibly matching TRBD1 (6 bases). V dropped 5 bases and J dropped 6 bases, with 14 bases sitting between them. There are 14 residues in the CDR3. The germline V gene encodes CDR1 SGHRS and CDR2 YFSETQ.

This clone was seen only once. The rearrangement uses TRBV7-2 and TRBJ1-1; 7 bases map to TRBD1. The CDR3 consists of 15 residues. V lost 5 bases, J lost 4 bases, and 10 bases stayed unmatched. Germline V lookup: CDR1 SGHTA, CDR2 FQGNSA. The CDR3 sequence: CASSPNRGGGTEAFF. DNA of the CDR3: TGTGCCAGCAGCCCTAACAGGGGTGGCGGCACTGAAGCTTTCTTT.

V usage is TRBV27 and J usage is TRBJ2-7; 11 bases are shared with TRBD1. CDR1 is MNHEY, CDR2 SMNVEV, per germline (reference sequence). CDR3 length: 14 residues. Germline trimming cut 4 bases from V and 4 bases from J; bases unmatched to any gene: 3. CDR3 nucleotides: TGTGCCAGCAGTTGGGACAGGGGGAGATACGAGCAGTACTTC. Translation: CASSWDRGRYEQYF.

This chain joins TRBV12-3 or TRBV12-4 and TRBJ1-2; D unclear. V gave up 3 bases and J gave up 8 bases, with 10 bases separating them. The CDR3 consists of 12 residues. DNA for the CDR3: TGTGCCAGCAGTTTTACCCTGCGGGGCTACACCTTC. This gives the protein CASSFTLRGYTF.

This chain joins TRBV29-1 and TRBJ2-5; 8 positions match TRBD2. V lost 1 base, J lost 5 bases, and 15 bases stayed unmatched. CDR1 is SQVTM, CDR2 ANQGSEA, per germline. The CDR3 length is 17 residues. The CDR3 is CSVEGVLAGGSGETQYF. The CDR3 region has the DNA TGCAGCGTTGAAGGGGTACTGGCGGGGGGCTCCGGGGAGACCCAGTACTTC.

The V gene is TRBV7-9, the J gene TRBJ2-3, with TRBD2 identical over 8 bases. The CDR3 length is 16 residues. V lost 5 bases, J lost 1 base, and 8 bases stayed unmatched. The V gene's germline CDR1 is SEHNR and CDR2 FQNEAQ (reference sequence). CDR3 sequence (DNA): TGTGCCAGCAGCGACGGGACTAGTTGGGGCACAGATACGCAGTATTTT. Its translation: CASSDGTSWGTDTQYF.

This clone was found once. The chain has TRBV18 and TRBJ1-1; D may be TRBD1 (5 bases). CDR3 length: 14 amino acids. V dropped 2 bases and J dropped 5 bases, with 12 bases sitting between them. Germline V gives CDR1 KGHSH, CDR2 LQKENI. DNA of the CDR3: TGTGCCAGCTCACCAACGACAGCTAGAACTGAAGCTTTCTTT. Its translation is CASSPTTARTEAFF.

The V gene is TRBV6-5, the J gene TRBJ2-7; 8 nucleotides line up with TRBD1. The CDR3 is 13 amino acids. Germline CDR1 is MNHEY and CDR2 is SVGAGI. The ends lost 11 bases at V and 0 bases at J; junction bases unmatched: 6. This CDR3 reads CAGGTGYSYEQYF. CDR3 nucleotide sequence: TGTGCCGGTGGGACAGGATACTCCTACGAGCAGTACTTC.

The chain employs TRBV6-6 and TRBJ1-5; tentative D call: TRBD1 (6 bases). With 5 bases removed from V and 0 bases from J, the gap between germline ends came to 14 bases. From germline, CDR1 is MNHNY and CDR2 SVGAGI (reference sequence). The CDR3 is 16 amino acids. The CDR3 nucleotides are TGTGCCAGCAGTCGCAAGACAGGTGATAGCAATCAGCCCCAGCATTTT. Protein: CASSRKTGDSNQPQHF.

This chain uses TRBV10-3 with TRBJ1-5; TRBD1 aligns across 7 bases. This CDR3 contains 15 residues. The V segment lost 2 bases and the J segment 0 bases; nucleotides outside the gene matches: 1. The V gene's germline CDR1 is ENHRY and CDR2 SYGVKD. The CDR3 region is CAISEGQVSNQPQHF. The CDR3 nucleotides read TGTGCCATCAGTGAGGGACAGGTTAGCAATCAGCCCCAGCATTTT.

The CDR3 here is CASSSEGASYNEQFF. In DNA form, the CDR3 reads TGTGCCAGCAGCTCGGAGGGGGCATCCTACAATGAGCAGTTCTTC. The chain is built from TRBV6-6 and TRBJ2-1; D possibly corresponds to TRBD1 (7 bases). V lost 6 bases and J lost 1, with 13 bases in between. CDR1 is MNHNY, CDR2 SVGAGI, per germline (reference sequence). There are 15 residues in the CDR3.

The V call is TRBV6-1, the J call TRBJ2-3; 9 bases are shared with TRBD2. The CDR3 has 14 amino acids. Germline CDR1 is MNHNS and CDR2 is SASEGT. V dropped 4 bases and J dropped 3; count of bases not matched to a gene: 2. CDR3 loop: CASSGSGGTDTQYF. Here the CDR3 DNA reads TGTGCCAGCAGTGGTAGCGGGGGAACAGATACGCAGTATTTT.

The table lists this clone with a count of one. The CDR3 nucleotides are TGTGCCAGCAGCTTAGATCGTCCGAGCTCCTACGAGCAGTACTTC. This sequence encodes CASSLDRPSSYEQYF. The chain couples TRBV13 to TRBJ2-7; no definite D call. CDR1 and CDR2 from the germline V gene are PRHDT and FYEKMQ (reference sequence). Trimming took 1 base from V and 0 from J, leaving 10 bases between them. CDR3 length equals 15 residues.

DNA of the CDR3: TGTGCCAGCAGCTTAGGAGGACTAGTCTACGAGCAGTACTTC. Its protein product is CASSLGGLVYEQYF. This chain links TRBV7-2 with TRBJ2-7; 7 bases align to TRBD2. Germline CDR1 is SGHTA and CDR2 is FQGNSA. The CDR3 is 14 residues long. V gave up 1 base and J gave up 3 bases; unmatched junction bases: 3.

This chain connects TRBV5-5 to TRBJ1-2; D is unresolved. Trimming took off 4 bases at V and 1 base at J, with 8 bases between the two ends. The CDR3 length is 13 residues. Germline CDR1 and CDR2: SGHKS and YYEKEE (reference sequence). CDR3 amino acids: CASSPGSNYGYTF. CDR3 sequence (DNA): TGTGCCAGCAGCCCCGGGAGTAACTATGGCTACACCTTC.

This clone was counted once. V and J are TRBV2 and TRBJ2-1; 8 nucleotides line up with TRBD1. The CDR3 has 15 residues. Germline CDR1 SNHLY, CDR2 FYNNEI. V was pared by 3 bases and J by 6 bases, with 7 bases of the junction left unmatched. The CDR3 region has the DNA TGTGCCAGCAGTGACAGGGGGCTTTTGGGCAATGAGCAGTTCTTC. This encodes CASSDRGLLGNEQFF.

CDR3 residues: CAGLKNIQYF. CDR3 coding DNA: TGTGCCGGACTCAAAAACATTCAGTACTTC. The chain employs TRBV30 and TRBJ2-4; D is possibly TRBD2 (5 bases). The V gene lost 8 bases and the J gene lost 3 bases, with 5 bases spanning the gap. Germline lookup yields CDR1 GTSNPN and CDR2 SVGIG (reference sequence). This CDR3 is built from 10 residues.

V and J are TRBV19 and TRBJ2-7; 9 bases are shared with TRBD1. Losses at the gene ends were 7 bases for V and 1 base for J; bases not matched to a gene: 5. The CDR3 contains 14 residues. The V gene's germline CDR1 is LNHDA and CDR2 SQIVND (reference sequence). In DNA, the CDR3 is TGTGCCAGTACTCGGACAGGGGCTTCCTACGAGCAGTACTTC. The encoded protein is CASTRTGASYEQYF. Full variable domain (remainder filled in from reference TRBV19 and TRBJ2-7): DGGITQSPKYLFRKEGQNVTLSCEQNLNHDAMYWYRQDPGQGLRLIYYSQIVNDFQKGDIAEGYSVSREKKESFPLTVTSAQKNPTAFYLCASTRTGASYEQYFGPGTRLTVT.